This record concerns one TCR beta chain sequence. Its antigen remains unidentified. Sequencing was performed with immunoSEQ multiplex PCR; in TCRdb, only in-frame clones are kept and a portion is missing. This table has 60,000 or so clones, roughly 87% appearing once. The sample originates from a study of OX40 agonist ivuxolimab in advanced cancers. Across the whole study: The patients received ivuxolimab by intravenous route every 2 weeks at 0.01 to 10 mg/kg. Points from the study as a whole: CD8+ T cells were the subset that, on average, had more expanded clones than CD4+.

The CDR3 runs 12 residues. From germline, CDR1 is SGHVS and CDR2 FQNEAQ. Trimming removed 2 bases from V and 5 bases from J, with 6 bases in between. The chain recombines TRBV7-8 with TRBJ2-5; D is undetermined. Sequences were derived from CD4+ or CD8+ T cells sorted from blood, sampled in a trial of the OX40 agonist ivuxolimab. The TCR comes from an adult with an advanced solid tumor such as melanoma, head and neck, liver or kidney cancer. The DNA for the CDR3 is TGTGCCAGCAGCTTATGGCGGGAGACCCAGTACTTC. It yields the protein CASSLWRETQYF.